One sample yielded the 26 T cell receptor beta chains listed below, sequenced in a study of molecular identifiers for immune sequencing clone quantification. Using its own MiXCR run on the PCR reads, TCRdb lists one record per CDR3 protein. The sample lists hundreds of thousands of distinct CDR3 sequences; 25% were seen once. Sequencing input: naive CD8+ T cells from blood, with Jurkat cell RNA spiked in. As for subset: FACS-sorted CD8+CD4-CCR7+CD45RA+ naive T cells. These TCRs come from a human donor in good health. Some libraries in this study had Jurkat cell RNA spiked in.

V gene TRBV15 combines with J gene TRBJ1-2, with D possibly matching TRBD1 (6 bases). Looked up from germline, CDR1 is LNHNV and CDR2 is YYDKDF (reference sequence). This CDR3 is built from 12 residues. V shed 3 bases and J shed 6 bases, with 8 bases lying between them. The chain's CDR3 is CATSRTGDGYTF. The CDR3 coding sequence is TGTGCCACCAGCAGGACAGGCGATGGCTACACCTTC. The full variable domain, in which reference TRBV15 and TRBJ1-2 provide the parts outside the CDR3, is DAMVIQNPRYQVTQFGKPVTLSCSQTLNHNVMYWYQQKSSQAPKLLFHYYDKDFNNEADTPDNFQSRRPNTSFCFLDIRSPGLGDTAMYLCATSRTGDGYTFGSGTRLTVV.

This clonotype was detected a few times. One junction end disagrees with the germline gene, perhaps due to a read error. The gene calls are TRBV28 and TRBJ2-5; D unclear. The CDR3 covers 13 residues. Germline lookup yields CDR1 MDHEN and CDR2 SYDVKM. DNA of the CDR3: TGTGCCAGCAGCATTTACCAGAAAGAGCCCCAGTACTTC. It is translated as CASSIYQKEPQYF.

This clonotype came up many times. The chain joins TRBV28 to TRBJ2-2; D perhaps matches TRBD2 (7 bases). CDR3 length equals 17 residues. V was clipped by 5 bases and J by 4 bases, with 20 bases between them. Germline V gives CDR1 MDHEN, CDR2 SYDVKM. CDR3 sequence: CASSPPVAGASTGELFF. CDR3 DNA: TGTGCCAGCAGTCCCCCCGTGGCGGGGGCTAGCACCGGGGAGCTGTTTTTT. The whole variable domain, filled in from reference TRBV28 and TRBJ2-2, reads DVKVTQSSRYLVKRTGEKVFLECVQDMDHENMFWYRQDPGLGLRLIYFSYDVKMKEKGDIPEGYSVSREKKERFSLILESASTNQTSMYLCASSPPVAGASTGELFFGEGSRLTVL.

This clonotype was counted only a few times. The CDR3 DNA is TGTGCCAGCAGCAAGACTAGCGGGGGGTCCAACACCGGGGAGCTGTTTTTT. Translation gives CASSKTSGGSNTGELFF. The chain recombines TRBV2 with TRBJ2-2; TRBD2 agrees at 13 bases. CDR1 and CDR2 from the germline V gene are SNHLY and FYNNEI. V gave up 6 bases and J gave up 2 bases; unmatched junction bases: 6. The CDR3 loop spans 17 amino acids.

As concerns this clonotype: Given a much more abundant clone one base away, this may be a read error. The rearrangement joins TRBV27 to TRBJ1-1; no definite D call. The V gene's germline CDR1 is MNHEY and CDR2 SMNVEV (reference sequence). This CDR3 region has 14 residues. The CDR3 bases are TGTGCCAGCAGTTTACAGGAAACGAACACTGAAGCTCTCTTT. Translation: CASSLQETNTEALF.

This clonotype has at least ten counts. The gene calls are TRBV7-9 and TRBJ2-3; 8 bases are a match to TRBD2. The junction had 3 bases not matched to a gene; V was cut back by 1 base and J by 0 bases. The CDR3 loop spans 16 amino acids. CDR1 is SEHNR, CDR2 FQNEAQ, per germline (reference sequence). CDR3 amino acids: CASSLEAGGSTDTQYF. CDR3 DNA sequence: TGTGCCAGCAGCTTAGAGGCGGGGGGAAGCACAGATACGCAGTATTTT.

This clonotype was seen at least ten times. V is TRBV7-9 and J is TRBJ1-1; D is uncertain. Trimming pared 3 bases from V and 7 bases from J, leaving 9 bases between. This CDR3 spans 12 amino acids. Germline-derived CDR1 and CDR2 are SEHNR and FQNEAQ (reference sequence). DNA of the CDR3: TGTGCCAGCAGCTTGGCGCATGATGAAGCTTTCTTT. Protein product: CASSLAHDEAFF.

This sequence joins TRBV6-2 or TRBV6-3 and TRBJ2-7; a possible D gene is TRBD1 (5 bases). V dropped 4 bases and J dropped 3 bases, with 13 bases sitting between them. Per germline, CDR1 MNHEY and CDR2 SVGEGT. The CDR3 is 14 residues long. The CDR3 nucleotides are TGTGCCAGCAGTTTCCCGCCAGGGATCTACGAGCAGTACTTC. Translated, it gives CASSFPPGIYEQYF.

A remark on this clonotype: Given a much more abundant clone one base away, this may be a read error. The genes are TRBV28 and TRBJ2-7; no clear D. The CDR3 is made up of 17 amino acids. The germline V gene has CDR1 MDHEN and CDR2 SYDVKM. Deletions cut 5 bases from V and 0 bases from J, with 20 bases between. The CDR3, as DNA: TGTGCCAGCAGTAGCCGGCGGCTCGTTATGGACTCCTACGAGCAGTACTTC. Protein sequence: CASSSRRLVMDSYEQYF. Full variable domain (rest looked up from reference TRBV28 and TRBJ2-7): DVKVTQSSRYLVKRTGEKVFLECVQDMDHENMFWYRQDPGLGLRLIYFSYDVKMKEKGDIPEGYSVSREKKERFSLILESASTNQTSMYLCASSSRRLVMDSYEQYFGPGTRLTVT.

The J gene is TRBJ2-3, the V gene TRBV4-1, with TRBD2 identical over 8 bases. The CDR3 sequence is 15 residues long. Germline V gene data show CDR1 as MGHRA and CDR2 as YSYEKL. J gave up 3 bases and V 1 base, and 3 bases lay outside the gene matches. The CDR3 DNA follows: TGCGCCAGCAGCCAAGTAGCGGGGTGGACAGATACGCAGTATTTT. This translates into CASSQVAGWTDTQYF.

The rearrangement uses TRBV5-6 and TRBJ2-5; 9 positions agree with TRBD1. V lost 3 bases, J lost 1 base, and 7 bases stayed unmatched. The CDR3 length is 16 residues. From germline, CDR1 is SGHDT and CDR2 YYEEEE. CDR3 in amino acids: CASSWGTGYSQETQYF. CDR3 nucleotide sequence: TGTGCCAGCAGCTGGGGGACAGGGTATAGCCAAGAGACCCAGTACTTC.

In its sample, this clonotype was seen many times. The CDR3 loop is CASSQEASEDTQYF. CDR3 nucleotide sequence: TGTGCCAGCAGCCAAGAGGCTAGCGAAGATACGCAGTATTTT. The chain has TRBV4-2 and TRBJ2-3; possible D gene TRBD2, 6 bases. CDR3 length equals 14 residues. Trimming stripped 0 bases from V and 5 bases from J, with 9 bases between. Germline CDR1 and CDR2: LGHNA and YNFKEQ.

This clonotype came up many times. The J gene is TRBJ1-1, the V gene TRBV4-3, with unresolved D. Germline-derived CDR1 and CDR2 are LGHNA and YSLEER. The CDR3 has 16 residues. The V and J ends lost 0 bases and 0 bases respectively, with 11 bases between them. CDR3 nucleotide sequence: TGCGCCAGCAGCCAAGATTGGCACAACCTGAACACTGAAGCTTTCTTT. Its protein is CASSQDWHNLNTEAFF.

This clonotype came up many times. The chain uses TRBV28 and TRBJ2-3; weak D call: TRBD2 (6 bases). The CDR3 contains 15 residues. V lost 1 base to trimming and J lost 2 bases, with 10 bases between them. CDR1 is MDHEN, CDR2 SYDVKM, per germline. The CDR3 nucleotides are TGTGCCAGCAGTTTATTTGCGGGACCCACAGATACGCAGTATTTT. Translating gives CASSLFAGPTDTQYF.

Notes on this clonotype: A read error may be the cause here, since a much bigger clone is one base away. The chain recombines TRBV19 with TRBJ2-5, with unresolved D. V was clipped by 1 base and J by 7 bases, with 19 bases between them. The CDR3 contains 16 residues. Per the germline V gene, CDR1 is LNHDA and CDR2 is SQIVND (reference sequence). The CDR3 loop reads CASSIVGGPAKGTQYF. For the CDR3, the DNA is TGTGCCAGTAGTATAGTAGGCGGACCAGCGAAGGGGACCCAGTACTTC.

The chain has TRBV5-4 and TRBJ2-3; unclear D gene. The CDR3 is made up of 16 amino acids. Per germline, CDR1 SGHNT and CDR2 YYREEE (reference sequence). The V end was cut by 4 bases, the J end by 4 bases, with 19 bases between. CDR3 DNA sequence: TGTGCCAGCAGCCCGGAGAACCGCGAGTTACCAGATACGCAGTATTTT. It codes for CASSPENRELPDTQYF.

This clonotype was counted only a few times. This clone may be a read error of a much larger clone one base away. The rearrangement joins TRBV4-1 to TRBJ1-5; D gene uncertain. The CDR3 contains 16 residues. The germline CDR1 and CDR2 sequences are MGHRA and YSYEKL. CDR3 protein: CARSQETGRRNQPQHF. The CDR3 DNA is TGCGCCCGCAGCCAAGAGACCGGACGGAGGAATCAGCCCCAGCATTTT.

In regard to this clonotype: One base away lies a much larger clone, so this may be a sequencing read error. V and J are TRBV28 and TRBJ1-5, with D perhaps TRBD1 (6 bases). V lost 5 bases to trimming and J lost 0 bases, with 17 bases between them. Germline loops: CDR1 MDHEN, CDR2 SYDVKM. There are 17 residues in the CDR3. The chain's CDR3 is CASSRRDGGPSNQPQHF. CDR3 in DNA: TGTGCCAGCAGTCGGAGGGACGGGGGGCCTAGCAATCAGCCCCAGCATTTT.

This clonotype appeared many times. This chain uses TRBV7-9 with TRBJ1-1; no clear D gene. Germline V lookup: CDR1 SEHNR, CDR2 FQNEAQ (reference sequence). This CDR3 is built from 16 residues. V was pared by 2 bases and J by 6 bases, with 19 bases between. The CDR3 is CASSLSLGLAGAEAFF. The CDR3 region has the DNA TGTGCCAGCAGCTTATCGCTGGGTCTGGCTGGGGCTGAAGCTTTCTTT.

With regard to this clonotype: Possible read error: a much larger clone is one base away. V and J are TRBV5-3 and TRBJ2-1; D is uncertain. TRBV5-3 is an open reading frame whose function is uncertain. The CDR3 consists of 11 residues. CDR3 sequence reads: CASSLVNEQLF. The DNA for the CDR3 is TGTGCCAGCAGCTTAGTCAATGAGCAGCTCTTC.

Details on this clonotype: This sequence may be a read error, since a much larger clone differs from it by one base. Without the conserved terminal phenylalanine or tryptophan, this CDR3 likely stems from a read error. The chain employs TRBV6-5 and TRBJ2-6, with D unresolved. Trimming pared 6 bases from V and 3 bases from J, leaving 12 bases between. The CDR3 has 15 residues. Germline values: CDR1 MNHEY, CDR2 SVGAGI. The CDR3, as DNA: TGTGCCAGCAGCTCACGCGACTTTGGGGCCAACGTCCTGACTCTC. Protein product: CASSSRDFGANVLTL.

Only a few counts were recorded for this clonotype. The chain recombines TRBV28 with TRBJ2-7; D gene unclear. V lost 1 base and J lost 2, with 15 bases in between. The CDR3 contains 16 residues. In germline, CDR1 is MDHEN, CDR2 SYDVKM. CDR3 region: CASSLFSRIKTYEQYF. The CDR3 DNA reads TGTGCCAGCAGTTTATTCAGCAGGATTAAAACCTACGAGCAGTACTTC.

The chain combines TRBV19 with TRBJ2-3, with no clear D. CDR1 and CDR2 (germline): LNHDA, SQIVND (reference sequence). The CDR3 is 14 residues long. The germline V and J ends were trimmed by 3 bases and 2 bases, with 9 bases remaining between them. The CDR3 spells CASSIAKATDTQYF. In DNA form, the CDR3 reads TGTGCCAGTAGTATTGCGAAGGCCACAGATACGCAGTATTTT.

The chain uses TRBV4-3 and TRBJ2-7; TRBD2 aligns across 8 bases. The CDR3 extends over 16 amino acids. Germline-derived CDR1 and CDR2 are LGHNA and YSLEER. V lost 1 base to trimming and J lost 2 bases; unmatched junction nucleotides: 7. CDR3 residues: CASSQGRAGAPYEQYF. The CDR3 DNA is TGCGCCAGCAGCCAAGGGCGAGCGGGGGCCCCCTACGAGCAGTACTTC.

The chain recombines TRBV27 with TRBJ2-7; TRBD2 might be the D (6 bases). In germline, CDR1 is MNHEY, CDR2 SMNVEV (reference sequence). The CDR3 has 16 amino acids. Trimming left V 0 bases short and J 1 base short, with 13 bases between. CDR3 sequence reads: CASSLSALGGSYEQYF. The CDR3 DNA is TGTGCCAGCAGTTTATCTGCCTTGGGGGGTTCCTACGAGCAGTACTTC.

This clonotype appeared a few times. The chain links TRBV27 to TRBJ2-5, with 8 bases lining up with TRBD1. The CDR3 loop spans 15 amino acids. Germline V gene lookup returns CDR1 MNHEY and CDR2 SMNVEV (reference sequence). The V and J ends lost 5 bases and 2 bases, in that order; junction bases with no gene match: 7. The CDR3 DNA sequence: TGTGCCAGCAGTATCTCCTACAGGGGGCAAGAGACCCAGTACTTC. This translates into CASSISYRGQETQYF.